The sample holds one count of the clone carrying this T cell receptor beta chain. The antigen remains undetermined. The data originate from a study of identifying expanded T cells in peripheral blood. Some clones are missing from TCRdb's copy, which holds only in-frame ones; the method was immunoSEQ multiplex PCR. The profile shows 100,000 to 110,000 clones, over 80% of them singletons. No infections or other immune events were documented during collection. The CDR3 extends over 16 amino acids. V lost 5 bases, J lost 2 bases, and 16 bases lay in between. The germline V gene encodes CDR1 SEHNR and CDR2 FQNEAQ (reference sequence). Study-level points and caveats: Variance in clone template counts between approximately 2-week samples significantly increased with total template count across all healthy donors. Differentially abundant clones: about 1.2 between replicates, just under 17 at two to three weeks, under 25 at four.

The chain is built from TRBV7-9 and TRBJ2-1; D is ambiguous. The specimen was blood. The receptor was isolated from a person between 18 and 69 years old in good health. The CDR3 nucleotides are TGTGCCAGCAGCCAATCCAACAGCAGGACCTACAATGAGCAGTTCTTC. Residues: CASSQSNSRTYNEQFF.